Shown below are 4 T cell receptor beta chains from a single sample sequenced in a study of CD8 T cells in ankylosing spondylitis. TCRdb passed the 5' RACE reads through MiXCR, listing each CDR3 protein once. The sample comprises around 210,000 distinct CDR3 sequences, 7% to 10% of which are singletons, and around 5.1% rests with the top ten. The material sequenced was blood, either unsorted or a sorted T cell fraction (not recorded which). The receptors shown here come from a female donor with ankylosing spondylitis or in good health (not recorded which).

This chain connects TRBV11-2 to TRBJ1-6; no firm D call. The CDR3 covers 15 residues. Germline CDR1 is SGHAT and CDR2 is FQNNGV. V gave up 2 bases and J gave up 5 bases, with 10 bases separating them. CDR3 residues: CASSLSPVDNSPLHF. In DNA form, the CDR3 reads TGTGCCAGCAGCTTAAGTCCAGTGGATAATTCACCCCTCCACTTT.

This clonotype appeared a few times. The chain employs TRBV12-3 or TRBV12-4 and TRBJ1-4; D may be TRBD1 (5 bases). V lost 3 bases to trimming and J lost 8 bases, with 25 bases between them. The CDR3 sequence is 18 residues long. For the CDR3, the DNA is TGTGCCAGCAGTTTGGGGCTTACTTTCAGTGTAGGGTTCGAAAAACTGTTTTTT. Translating gives CASSLGLTFSVGFEKLFF.

Many counts were recorded for this clonotype. CDR3 sequence reads: CASSYRTQTPMGEQFF. The CDR3 coding sequence is TGTGCCAGCAGTTATCGGACCCAAACACCTATGGGTGAGCAGTTCTTC. V and J are TRBV27 and TRBJ2-1; unclear D gene. The CDR3 is made up of 16 amino acids. Germline V gene data show CDR1 as MNHEY and CDR2 as SMNVEV (reference sequence). Trimming removed 4 bases from V and 9 bases from J, with 22 bases in between.

This clonotype was recorded a few times. The chain links TRBV25-1 to TRBJ2-7; TRBD2 matches 12 bases. Germline CDR1 reads MGHDK; CDR2 reads SYGVNS. The CDR3 runs 19 residues. The V and J ends lost 5 bases and 3 bases, in that order; junction bases with no gene match: 17. CDR3 protein: CASSTEPGLAGTRSYEQYF. CDR3 coding DNA: TGTGCCAGCAGTACAGAACCGGGACTAGCGGGTACTCGGAGCTACGAGCAGTACTTC.